This TCR beta chain came from a study of shared clonotypes between healthy human individuals. The table lists this clone with a few counts. Deep-level assay runs were performed. Some clones are missing from TCRdb's copy, which holds only in-frame ones; the method was immunoSEQ multiplex PCR. The repertoire includes over a million clones, around 76% of them detected once, and less than 1.5% sits in the top ten. The sequenced sample consisted of memory CD4+ T cells sorted from blood. The subset denotes: CD45RA-negative fraction. The TCR originated in a young man in good health.

CDR3 in DNA: TGTGCCTTAACCGGGACACCCAGCTCTGGAAACACCATATATTTT. It encodes CALTGTPSSGNTIYF. The V gene is TRBV30, the J gene TRBJ1-3; TRBD1 is a possible D gene (6 bases). The CDR3 is 15 residues long. CDR1 is GTSNPN, CDR2 SVGIG, per germline (reference sequence). The V gene lost 7 bases and the J gene lost 0 bases, with 16 bases spanning the gap.